These T cell receptor beta chains were read from a single sample in a study of blood T cell repertoires in COVID-19. TCRdb keeps only in-frame clones here, not all; method: immunoSEQ multiplex PCR. Among 100,000 or so clones listed, around 80% were seen once. Sequencing was done on a sample of peripheral blood. The receptors were gathered from a man aged 45 to 65 with active or convalescent COVID-19. The CDR3 runs from the conserved cysteine through the conserved F or W. Fields, in order: V gene, CDR3 protein.

TRBV4-2,CASSPLASKPQDEKLFF
TRBV5-6,CASSPAGGNEQYF
TRBV5-1,CASSTGDYGYTF
TRBV7-6,CASSSAGGGGWNF
TRBV10-3,CAISESVRGADGYTF
TRBV21-1,CASSKAQGADYGYTF
TRBV9,CASSPHRAGTGELFF
TRBV19,CASLQGAMNTEAFF
TRBV6-6,CASSYLAGGFTDTQYF
TRBV7-9,CASSPKVRVGNEQFF
TRBV28,CASRRDRATTNEKLFF
TRBV7-8,CASSPRTGGNSPLHF
TRBV5-1,CASSFSSEAGELFF
TRBV11-2,CASSLNAGGAFF
TRBV5-1,CASSLGTARSTDTQYF
TRBV18,CASSATGNRLYEQYF
TRBV9,CASSARGGSTDTQYF
TRBV2,CASGGQVDTEAFF
TRBV6-2/TRBV6-3,CASSYLTGTGELFF
TRBV19,CASRETGMNTEAFF
TRBV7-7,CASSLGQGTHYEQYF
TRBV6-5,CASSYSGTRETQYF
TRBV30,CAWHTGGMDTEAFF
TRBV6-5,CASGRAETQYF
TRBV4-1,CASSGQVNQPQHF
TRBV13,CASSRQAGGADTQYF
TRBV11-2,CASRTAEGNTGELFF
TRBV5-1,CASSSLLGATAFF
TRBV21-1,CASSSGQETGNEKLFF
TRBV11-2,CASSPGTGGSYNEQFF
TRBV28,CASSSIKGLAGVNEQFF
TRBV29-1,CSVGTGSTDTQYF
TRBV5-1,CASSLGTETYGYTF
TRBV10-2,CASSESGTGRVNQPQHF
TRBV11-2,CASSLDHRFSGNTIYF
TRBV10-3,CAISEYPGQFLEKLFF
TRBV9,CASSIRDRVYNEQFF
TRBV4-1,CASSQIAGNYEQYF
TRBV5-1,CASSFRGNEQFF
TRBV10-3,CAISRGPGTEAFF
TRBV5-1,CASSHSRGLATGELFF
TRBV6-1,CASSEYQPTYEQYF
TRBV6-5,CASSSGEYQETQYF
TRBV28,CASTPGQDGSPLHF
TRBV24-1,CATMGLAGAGTGELFF
TRBV10-3,CAISQTGGTEAFF
TRBV7-2,CASSLRVGRLCSPLHF
TRBV19,CASSTGGMDTQYF
TRBV15,CATSRGRDRGVYEQFF
TRBV5-5,CASSWTSTDTQYF
TRBV6-5,CASTPSQGSGSPLHF
TRBV28,CASSLSQGGEKLFF
TRBV28,CASSYRAGGPGEQFF
TRBV5-1,CASSLVAGGPVTQYF
TRBV18,CASSPAADSYNEQFF
TRBV30,CAWKLSGTGLPINYGYTF
TRBV4-1,CASSQISGVTTGELFF